This T cell receptor beta chain was found in a study of cytomegalovirus exposure and HLA in healthy donors. As for the study in general: An earlier analysis found some 100 million unique TCR beta sequences from about 190 million T cells.

PCR involved 60 Vbeta and 13 Jbeta primers. The table came from immunoSEQ multiplex PCR; TCRdb's copy has only in-frame clones and leaves some out. The profile shows 100,000 to 150,000 clones, over 75% of them singletons. Trimming took 5 bases from V and 6 from J, leaving 15 bases between them. This CDR3 spans 15 amino acids. Germline assignment: CDR1 SGHRS and CDR2 YFSETQ. Everyone who donated was a healthy bone marrow donor. What was sequenced was PBMCs. This rearrangement joins TRBV5-1 to TRBJ1-6; D is undetermined. The TCR originated in a man younger than 35 in good health and CMV-seropositive. As DNA, the CDR3 is TGCGCCAGCAGATCCGACATGGCCGGTAATTCACCCCTCCACTTT. Its protein is CASRSDMAGNSPLHF.